Listed below are T cell receptor beta chains from one sample, sequenced in a study of T cell responses to AZD1222 COVID-19 vaccine. Assay used: immunoSEQ multiplex PCR; TCRdb lists only in-frame clones, some missing. Of around 110,000 clones in the sample, about 93% are singletons; the top ten hold roughly 21%. This specimen consisted of peripheral blood, obtained on day 0 of AZD1222 vaccination. The receptors stem from an adult in good health. CDR3s include the opening cysteine and the closing phenylalanine or tryptophan. D genes are given only for firm matches. Size is omitted from some rows. Given values are once, few, many or a class for expanded clones.

d_call: TRBD1
j_call: TRBJ2-7
clone_size: NA
v_call: TRBV5-1
cdr3_nt: TGCGCCAGCAGCTTGGTGACAGGGGACCGATACGAGCAGTACTTC
cdr3_aa: CASSLVTGDRYEQYF

d_call: NA
j_call: TRBJ1-2
clone_size: NA
v_call: TRBV11-2
cdr3_nt: TGTGCCAGCAGTCGGACAGATAACTATGGCTACACCTTC
cdr3_aa: CASSRTDNYGYTF

d_call: NA
j_call: TRBJ1-5
clone_size: NA
v_call: TRBV19
cdr3_nt: TGTGCCACCCAGTTTGCGACCTACCAGCCCCAGCATTTT
cdr3_aa: CATQFATYQPQHF

d_call: TRBD1
j_call: TRBJ2-7
clone_size: NA
v_call: TRBV5-4
cdr3_nt: TGTGCCAGCAGCTTCCGGGACAGGGATCTCGAGCAGTACTTC
cdr3_aa: CASSFRDRDLEQYF

d_call: NA
j_call: TRBJ2-3
clone_size: NA
v_call: TRBV5-1
cdr3_nt: TGCGCCAGCAGCTTCACGGGGGGCAGTAAAGATACGCAGTATTTT
cdr3_aa: CASSFTGGSKDTQYF

d_call: TRBD2
j_call: TRBJ2-3
clone_size: NA
v_call: TRBV9
cdr3_nt: TGTGCCAGCAGCCCCCCGGGACTAGCGGGGCAAGATACGCAGTATTTT
cdr3_aa: CASSPPGLAGQDTQYF

d_call: NA
j_call: TRBJ1-2
clone_size: NA
v_call: TRBV10-3
cdr3_nt: TGTGCCATCAGTGAGTCTAAGGGCAGCTATGGCTACACCTTC
cdr3_aa: CAISESKGSYGYTF

d_call: NA
j_call: TRBJ1-1
clone_size: NA
v_call: TRBV19
cdr3_nt: TGTGCCAGTATGGCGGGAGATCAGGGTTGGGGCACTGAAGCTTTCTTT
cdr3_aa: CASMAGDQGWGTEAFF

d_call: TRBD2
j_call: TRBJ2-1
clone_size: NA
v_call: TRBV5-1
cdr3_nt: TGCGCCAGCAGCGAAGGCCTAGCGGGGGGCCGTCAGTTCTTC
cdr3_aa: CASSEGLAGGRQFF

d_call: NA
j_call: TRBJ1-4
clone_size: NA
v_call: TRBV2
cdr3_nt: TGTGCCAGCAGTCCAGTCCAGGGTTCAGAAAAACTGTTTTTT
cdr3_aa: CASSPVQGSEKLFF

d_call: TRBD1
j_call: TRBJ2-6
clone_size: NA
v_call: TRBV5-6
cdr3_nt: TGTGCCAGCACCCCACCGGGACAGGGCTCTGGGGCCAACGTCCTGACTTTC
cdr3_aa: CASTPPGQGSGANVLTF

d_call: NA
j_call: TRBJ2-7
clone_size: NA
v_call: TRBV3-1/TRBV3-2
cdr3_nt: TGTGCCAGCGGAGGCATCCGCTACGAGCAGTACTTC
cdr3_aa: CASGGIRYEQYF

d_call: TRBD1
j_call: TRBJ1-6
clone_size: NA
v_call: TRBV10-3
cdr3_nt: TGTGCCATCAGCCGGGACAGTAATAATTCACCCCTCCACTTT
cdr3_aa: CAISRDSNNSPLHF

d_call: NA
j_call: TRBJ1-4
clone_size: NA
v_call: TRBV2
cdr3_nt: TGTGCCAGCAGACTACAGGTATCAACTAATGAAAAACTGTTTTTT
cdr3_aa: CASRLQVSTNEKLFF

d_call: NA
j_call: TRBJ1-2
clone_size: NA
v_call: TRBV10-1
cdr3_nt: TGCGCCAGCAGAGTAGGGCTTGGCTATGGCTACACCTTC
cdr3_aa: CASRVGLGYGYTF

d_call: NA
j_call: TRBJ2-6
clone_size: NA
v_call: TRBV9
cdr3_nt: TGTGCCAGCAGCACAGGGAATCCTGGGGCCAACGTCCTGACTTTC
cdr3_aa: CASSTGNPGANVLTF

d_call: NA
j_call: TRBJ1-5
clone_size: NA
v_call: TRBV7-2
cdr3_nt: TGTGCCAGCAGCTTCACGGCCCAGGGAGGACAGCCCCAGCATTTT
cdr3_aa: CASSFTAQGGQPQHF

d_call: NA
j_call: TRBJ2-3
clone_size: NA
v_call: TRBV29-1
cdr3_nt: TGCAGCGTTGAATCTGGCGGTGGAGATACGCAGTATTTT
cdr3_aa: CSVESGGGDTQYF

d_call: NA
j_call: TRBJ1-4
clone_size: NA
v_call: TRBV19
cdr3_nt: TGTGCCAGTAGTAGAAGGGGGGAAAACGTCATGGGGGAAAAACTGTTTTTT
cdr3_aa: CASSRRGENVMGEKLFF

d_call: TRBD1
j_call: TRBJ1-1
clone_size: NA
v_call: TRBV5-1
cdr3_nt: TGCGCCAGCAGGGGACAGGGGGGATTTAGGACTGAAGCTTTCTTT
cdr3_aa: CASRGQGGFRTEAFF

d_call: NA
j_call: TRBJ1-2
clone_size: NA
v_call: TRBV3-1/TRBV3-2
cdr3_nt: TGTGCCAGCAGCCCTCAACGCGGTTATGGCTACACCTTC
cdr3_aa: CASSPQRGYGYTF

d_call: NA
j_call: TRBJ2-2
clone_size: NA
v_call: TRBV12-3/TRBV12-4
cdr3_nt: TGTGCCAGCACCCTGGGGACCGGGGAGCTGTTTTTT
cdr3_aa: CASTLGTGELFF

d_call: NA
j_call: TRBJ1-2
clone_size: NA
v_call: TRBV2
cdr3_nt: TGTGCCAGCAGTCCGGGGCCGCGGGATGGCTACACCTTC
cdr3_aa: CASSPGPRDGYTF

d_call: NA
j_call: TRBJ2-7
clone_size: NA
v_call: TRBV5-1
cdr3_nt: TGCGCCAGCACCCCCGCGAACTCCTACGAGCAGTACTTC
cdr3_aa: CASTPANSYEQYF

d_call: TRBD1
j_call: TRBJ2-1
clone_size: NA
v_call: TRBV10-3
cdr3_nt: TGTGCCACCGGACAGGGAGAGTTCTATGAGCAGTTCTTC
cdr3_aa: CATGQGEFYEQFF

d_call: NA
j_call: TRBJ1-1
clone_size: NA
v_call: TRBV18
cdr3_nt: TGTGCCAGCTCTGGGACATCACTTGAAGCTTTCTTT
cdr3_aa: CASSGTSLEAFF

d_call: NA
j_call: TRBJ1-5
clone_size: NA
v_call: TRBV10-3
cdr3_nt: TGTGCCATCAGTGAGTCGACAGGTGGCCAGCCCCAGCATTTT
cdr3_aa: CAISESTGGQPQHF

d_call: NA
j_call: TRBJ2-7
clone_size: NA
v_call: TRBV9
cdr3_nt: TGTGCCAGCAGCGGCCAGGGACCCTACGAGCAGTACTTC
cdr3_aa: CASSGQGPYEQYF

d_call: NA
j_call: TRBJ1-1
clone_size: once
v_call: TRBV2
cdr3_nt: TGTGCCAGCAGTGAAGCGGAAAAGAGGGGGACTGAAGCTTTCTTT
cdr3_aa: CASSEAEKRGTEAFF

d_call: TRBD1
j_call: TRBJ1-5
clone_size: NA
v_call: TRBV4-3
cdr3_nt: TGCGCCAGCAGCCTTAATGGACAGGGGGATCAGCCCCAGCATTTT
cdr3_aa: CASSLNGQGDQPQHF

d_call: NA
j_call: TRBJ2-1
clone_size: NA
v_call: TRBV7-7
cdr3_nt: TGTGCCAGCAGCCGGAGGAGCGGGCATGAGCAGTTCTTC
cdr3_aa: CASSRRSGHEQFF

d_call: NA
j_call: TRBJ1-5
clone_size: NA
v_call: TRBV4-3
cdr3_nt: TGCGCCAGCAGCCAAGATCAAGCGAGCAATCAGCCCCAGCATTTT
cdr3_aa: CASSQDQASNQPQHF

d_call: TRBD1
j_call: TRBJ1-6
clone_size: NA
v_call: TRBV11-1
cdr3_nt: TGTGCCAGCAGCCCCGACAGGGGGCTATTTTCACCCCTCCACTTT
cdr3_aa: CASSPDRGLFSPLHF

d_call: NA
j_call: TRBJ2-7
clone_size: NA
v_call: TRBV7-2
cdr3_nt: TGTGCCAGCGGGGAGTACGAGCAGTACTTC
cdr3_aa: CASGEYEQYF

d_call: NA
j_call: TRBJ1-1
clone_size: NA
v_call: TRBV9
cdr3_nt: TGTGCCAGCAGCGTAGGGCCCTCGAACACTGAAGCTTTCTTT
cdr3_aa: CASSVGPSNTEAFF

d_call: NA
j_call: TRBJ1-5
clone_size: NA
v_call: TRBV16
cdr3_nt: TGTGCCAGCAGCCAATCGGGCAGGATCCACAATCAGCCCCAGCATTTT
cdr3_aa: CASSQSGRIHNQPQHF

d_call: TRBD1
j_call: TRBJ2-2
clone_size: NA
v_call: TRBV5-4
cdr3_nt: TGTGCCAGCAGCCCCCGGGCACAGGGGGCGACCGGGGAGCTGTTTTTT
cdr3_aa: CASSPRAQGATGELFF

d_call: NA
j_call: TRBJ2-1
clone_size: NA
v_call: TRBV4-1
cdr3_nt: TGCGCCAGCAGCCAAGGCTATAGGAGCTCCTACAATGAGCAGTTCTTC
cdr3_aa: CASSQGYRSSYNEQFF

d_call: TRBD1
j_call: TRBJ1-6
clone_size: NA
v_call: TRBV30
cdr3_nt: TGTGCCTGGCGTAACCCAGGTACAGGGGGCGGCTATAATTCACCCCTCCACTTT
cdr3_aa: CAWRNPGTGGGYNSPLHF

d_call: NA
j_call: TRBJ1-1
clone_size: NA
v_call: TRBV19
cdr3_nt: TGTGCCAGTAAAATAAGTCGAGGATCTAACACTGAAGCTTTCTTT
cdr3_aa: CASKISRGSNTEAFF

d_call: NA
j_call: TRBJ2-1
clone_size: NA
v_call: TRBV7-8
cdr3_nt: TGTGCCAGCAGCTTGCTTAGGACCAATGAGCAGTTCTTC
cdr3_aa: CASSLLRTNEQFF

d_call: NA
j_call: TRBJ2-5
clone_size: NA
v_call: TRBV29-1
cdr3_nt: TGCAGCGTTGCTTCGGTCCAAGAGACCCAGTACTTC
cdr3_aa: CSVASVQETQYF

d_call: NA
j_call: TRBJ2-3
clone_size: NA
v_call: TRBV7-7
cdr3_nt: TGTGCCAGCAGCTTAAGGGTCAGCACAGATACGCAGTATTTT
cdr3_aa: CASSLRVSTDTQYF

d_call: NA
j_call: TRBJ1-2
clone_size: NA
v_call: TRBV18
cdr3_nt: TGTGCCAGCTCACCAGGAGACATCCTAGGGGGCTACACCTTC
cdr3_aa: CASSPGDILGGYTF